The clone carrying this TCR beta chain was observed a single time. The record originates from a study of T cell repertoires in aging, cancer and after chemotherapy. Study-wide context: Pre- and post-chemotherapy samples were paired from chronic lymphocytic leukemia patients treated with fludarabine- or bendamustine-based regimens. The full dataset contained several million TCR reads.

The CDR3 is 13 amino acids. Unmatched junction bases numbered 1, after V lost 6 bases and J lost 1 base. Germline lookup yields CDR1 DFQATT and CDR2 SNEGSKA (reference sequence). A mixed TRB-A/B primer pool amplified rearranged TRB by multiplex touch-down PCR. Each CDR3 protein is one row after TCRdb ran MiXCR on the multiplex PCR reads. The sample has fewer than 2,000 distinct CDR3 sequences; about 30% are singletons. TCR beta rearrangements were amplified from peripheral blood genomic DNA. This clonotype was obtained from a human donor with a blood cancer. The donor label of this sample is uncertain. The J gene is TRBJ2-2, the V gene TRBV20-1, with TRBD1 matching 8 bases. Sequencing used blood. CDR3 bases: TGCAGTGCCGGACAGGGGAACACCGGGGAGCTGTTTTTT. As protein: CSAGQGNTGELFF.